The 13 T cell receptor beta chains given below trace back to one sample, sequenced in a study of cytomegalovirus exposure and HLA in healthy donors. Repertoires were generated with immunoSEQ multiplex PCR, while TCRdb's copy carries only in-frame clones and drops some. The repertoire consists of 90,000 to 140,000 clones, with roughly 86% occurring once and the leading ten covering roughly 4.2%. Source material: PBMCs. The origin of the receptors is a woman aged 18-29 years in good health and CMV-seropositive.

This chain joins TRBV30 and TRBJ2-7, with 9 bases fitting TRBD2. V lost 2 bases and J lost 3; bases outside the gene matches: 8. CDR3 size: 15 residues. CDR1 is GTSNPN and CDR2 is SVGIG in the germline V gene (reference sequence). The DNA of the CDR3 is TGTGCCTGGAGTAATTGGCGGGAGGGATTCTACGAGCAGTACTTC. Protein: CAWSNWREGFYEQYF.

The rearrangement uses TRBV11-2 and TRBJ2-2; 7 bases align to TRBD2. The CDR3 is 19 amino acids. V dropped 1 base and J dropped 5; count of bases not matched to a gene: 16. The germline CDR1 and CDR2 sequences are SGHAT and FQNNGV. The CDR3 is CASSLAPPLAATSTGELFF. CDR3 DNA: TGTGCCAGCAGCTTAGCCCCCCCTCTAGCGGCCACAAGTACCGGGGAGCTGTTTTTT.

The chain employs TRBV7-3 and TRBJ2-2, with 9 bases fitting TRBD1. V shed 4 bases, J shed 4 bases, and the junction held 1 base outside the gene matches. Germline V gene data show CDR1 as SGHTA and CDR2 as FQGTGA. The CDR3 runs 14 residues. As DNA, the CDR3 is TGTGCCAGCAGCTCGGACAGGGGCACCGGGGAGCTGTTTTTT. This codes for CASSSDRGTGELFF.

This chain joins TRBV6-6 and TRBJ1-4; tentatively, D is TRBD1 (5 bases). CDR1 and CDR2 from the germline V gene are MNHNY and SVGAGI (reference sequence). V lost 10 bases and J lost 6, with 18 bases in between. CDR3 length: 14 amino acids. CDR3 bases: TGTGCCACCAATAGCAGGGTTTCATATGAAAAACTGTTTTTT. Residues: CATNSRVSYEKLFF.

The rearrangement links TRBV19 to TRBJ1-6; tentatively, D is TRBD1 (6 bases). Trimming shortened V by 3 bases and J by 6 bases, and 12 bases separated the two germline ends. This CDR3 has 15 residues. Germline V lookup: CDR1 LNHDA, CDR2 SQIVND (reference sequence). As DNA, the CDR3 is TGTGCCAGTAGTATCACAGGGCGAAGTAATTCACCCCTCCACTTT. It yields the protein CASSITGRSNSPLHF.

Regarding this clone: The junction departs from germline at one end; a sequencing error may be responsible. CDR3 in amino acids: CASSLEGSWHIF. CDR3 sequence (DNA): TGTGCCAGCAGTTTGGAGGGTTCCTGGCATATCTTC. This sequence joins TRBV28 and TRBJ1-2; D gene unclear. Germline V CDR1 and CDR2: MDHEN, SYDVKM. CDR3 size: 12 residues.

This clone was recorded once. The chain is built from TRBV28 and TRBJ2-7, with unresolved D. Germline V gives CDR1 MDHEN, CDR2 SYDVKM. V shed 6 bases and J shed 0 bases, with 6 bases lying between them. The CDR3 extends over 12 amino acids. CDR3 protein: CASRHSSYEQYF. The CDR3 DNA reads TGTGCCAGCAGACACAGCTCCTACGAGCAGTACTTC. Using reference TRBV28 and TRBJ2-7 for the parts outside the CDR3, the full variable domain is DVKVTQSSRYLVKRTGEKVFLECVQDMDHENMFWYRQDPGLGLRLIYFSYDVKMKEKGDIPEGYSVSREKKERFSLILESASTNQTSMYLCASRHSSYEQYFGPGTRLTVT.

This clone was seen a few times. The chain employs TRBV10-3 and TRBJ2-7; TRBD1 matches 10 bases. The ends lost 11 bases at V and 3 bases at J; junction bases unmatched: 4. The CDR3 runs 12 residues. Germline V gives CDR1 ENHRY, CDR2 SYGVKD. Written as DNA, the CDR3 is TGTGCCGCCCGGGACAGGGGCTACGAGCAGTACTTC. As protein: CAARDRGYEQYF.

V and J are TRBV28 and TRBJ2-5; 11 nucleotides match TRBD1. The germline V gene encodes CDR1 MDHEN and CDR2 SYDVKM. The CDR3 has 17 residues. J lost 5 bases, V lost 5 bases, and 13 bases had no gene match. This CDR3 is CASSDPRGQGAEETQYF. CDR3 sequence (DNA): TGTGCCAGCAGTGACCCTAGAGGACAGGGGGCTGAGGAGACCCAGTACTTC.

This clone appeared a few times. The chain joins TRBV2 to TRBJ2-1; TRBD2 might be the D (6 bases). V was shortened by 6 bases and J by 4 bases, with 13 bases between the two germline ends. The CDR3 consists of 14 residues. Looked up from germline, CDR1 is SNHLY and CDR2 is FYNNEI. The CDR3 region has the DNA TGTGCCAGCAGGGTCCGGGACTTTTACAATGAGCAGTTCTTC. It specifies CASRVRDFYNEQFF.

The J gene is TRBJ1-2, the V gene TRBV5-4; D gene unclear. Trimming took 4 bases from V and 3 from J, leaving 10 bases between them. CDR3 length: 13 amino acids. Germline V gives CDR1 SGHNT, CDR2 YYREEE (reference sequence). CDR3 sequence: CASSPDSYYGYTF. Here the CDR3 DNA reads TGTGCCAGCAGCCCGGACTCCTACTATGGCTACACCTTC.

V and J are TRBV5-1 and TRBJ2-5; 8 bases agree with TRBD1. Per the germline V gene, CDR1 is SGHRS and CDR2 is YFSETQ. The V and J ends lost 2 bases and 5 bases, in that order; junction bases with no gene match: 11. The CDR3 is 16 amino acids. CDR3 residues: CASSFRPSRGQETQYF. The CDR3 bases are TGCGCCAGCAGCTTCCGCCCCTCCAGGGGGCAGGAGACCCAGTACTTC.

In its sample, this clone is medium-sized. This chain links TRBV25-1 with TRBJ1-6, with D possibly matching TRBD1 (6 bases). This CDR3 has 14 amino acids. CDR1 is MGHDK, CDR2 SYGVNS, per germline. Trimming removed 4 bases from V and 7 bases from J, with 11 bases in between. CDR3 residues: CASSGGQLNSPLHF. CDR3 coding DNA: TGTGCCAGCAGTGGGGGACAACTGAATTCACCCCTCCACTTT.